This TCR beta chain comes out of a study of shared clonotypes between healthy human individuals. Study-level information: Three plates each covered CD4 naive and memory; CD8 naive two, CD8 memory one. General study findings and limits: The study drew on few donors, limiting represented genetic and exposure-history diversity.

V gave up 2 bases and J gave up 1 base, with 13 bases separating them. Germline-derived CDR1 and CDR2 are MNHEY and SMNVEV (reference sequence). The CDR3 is 16 residues long. The data were produced by immunoSEQ multiplex PCR, yet TCRdb's version contains in-frame clones alone and is incomplete. The sample holds approximately 1,500,000 clones, 98% seen once. With regard to this clone: The antigen remains unidentified.

Division of CD4+ cells produced a CD45RA+ naive subset and a CD45RA-negative memory subset. Input material: naive CD4+ T cells sorted from blood. Subset specified: CD45RA+ positively selected. This chain joins TRBV27 and TRBJ2-3; D is unclear. The source of this sequence is a man aged 25-45 years in good health. The CDR3 DNA reads as TGTGCCAGCAGTTTACGTGGACCCCTGGGCACAGATACGCAGTATTTT. Encoded protein: CASSLRGPLGTDTQYF.